One and the same sample provided the 6 T cell receptor beta chains below, sequenced in a study of T cell changes during pregnancy in multiple sclerosis. Profiling relied on immunoSEQ multiplex PCR, and the TCRdb table lists in-frame clones only, not all of them. The data hold approximately 59,000 clones, with approximately 89% observed a single time. Sample: peripheral blood, taken in the third trimester of pregnancy. These TCRs come from a female donor in good health, enrolled as a control in a pregnancy study.

CDR3 protein: CASSLQGAPGSPLHF. The CDR3 coding sequence is TGTGCCAGCAGTCTCCAGGGGGCGCCGGGATCACCCCTCCACTTT. The chain is built from TRBV6-5 and TRBJ1-6; 8 bases map to TRBD1. Germline-derived CDR1 and CDR2 are MNHEY and SVGAGI. The CDR3 has 15 residues. The trim removed 5 bases at V and 10 bases at J, leaving 10 bases unmatched.

The chain recombines TRBV19 with TRBJ2-6; D gene unclear. The V end was cut by 5 bases, the J end by 4 bases, with 6 bases between. Germline CDR1 is LNHDA and CDR2 is SQIVND (reference sequence). This CDR3 spans 13 amino acids. The CDR3 nucleotides are TGTGCCAGTAGTCTGGCCGGGGCCAACGTCCTGACTTTC. The encoded protein is CASSLAGANVLTF.

CDR3 nucleotides: TGTGCCAGCAGCCGTTTGACAGGAACCGGGGAGCTGTTTTTT. This codes for CASSRLTGTGELFF. The chain couples TRBV7-2 to TRBJ2-2; maybe TRBD1 (6 bases). The CDR3 has 14 residues. Germline CDR1 and CDR2: SGHTA and FQGNSA. The ends were cut back, 5 bases at V and 5 bases at J, with 12 bases in the middle. Looking up the rest from reference TRBV7-2 and TRBJ2-2 gives the full variable domain: GAGVSQSPSNKVTEKGKDVELRCDPISGHTALYWYRQSLGQGLEFLIYFQGNSAPDKSGLPSDRFSAERTGGSVSTLTIQRTQQEDSAVYLCASSRLTGTGELFFGEGSRLTVL.

This sequence joins TRBV28 and TRBJ1-1, with D possibly matching TRBD1 (5 bases). CDR1 is MDHEN and CDR2 is SYDVKM in the germline V gene. V was shortened by 5 bases and J by 3 bases, with 10 bases between the two germline ends. This CDR3 is built from 13 residues. DNA for the CDR3: TGTGCCAGCAGTCCCGGGACTTACACTGAAGCTTTCTTT. Translating it yields CASSPGTYTEAFF. The whole variable domain, filled in from reference TRBV28 and TRBJ1-1, reads DVKVTQSSRYLVKRTGEKVFLECVQDMDHENMFWYRQDPGLGLRLIYFSYDVKMKEKGDIPEGYSVSREKKERFSLILESASTNQTSMYLCASSPGTYTEAFFGQGTRLTVV.

The chain is built from TRBV5-1 and TRBJ2-2, with 7 nucleotides matching TRBD2. Germline V lookup: CDR1 SGHRS, CDR2 YFSETQ. The CDR3 length is 16 residues. V dropped 6 bases and J dropped 1; count of bases not matched to a gene: 9. The CDR3 DNA reads TGCGCCAGCATTTACCTCGGGGGGATGAACACCGGGGAGCTGTTTTTT. This encodes CASIYLGGMNTGELFF.

This clone has more than one count but fewer than ten. This chain links TRBV28 with TRBJ1-1; D is unresolved. Germline lookup yields CDR1 MDHEN and CDR2 SYDVKM. The CDR3 has 12 residues. Trimming shortened V by 8 bases and J by 8 bases, and 15 bases separated the two germline ends. The CDR3 loop is CASYAGKSEAFF. CDR3 DNA sequence: TGTGCCAGCTACGCGGGCAAATCCGAAGCTTTCTTT.